The T cell receptor (beta chain) described here comes from a study of T cells after yellow fever vaccination. Findings and caveats of the study: In post-booster samples, most primary-vaccination clones reappeared (96% CD4, 70% to 90% CD8). There was a possibility that FACS-sorted repertoires contained abundant clonotypes contaminating from the bulk population. A secondary response was less intense yet reached its peak sooner, at day 5 versus 15.

Production of TCR cDNA was by 5'RACE template switching, which also added a universal primer site and UMIs. TCRdb reanalysed the 5' RACE reads using MiXCR and keeps one entry per CDR3 protein. The data show 150,000 or so distinct CDR3 sequences, with about 7% seen just once and over 2% held by the top ten. This clonotype has ten or more counts. Its specificity is not known. Per germline, CDR1 LNHDA and CDR2 SQIVND (reference sequence). Trimming at V came to 6 bases and at J to 5 bases, leaving 9 bases not matched to a gene. The CDR3 extends over 14 amino acids. The source of this sequence is a man aged 18 to 35 who received the YFV17D yellow fever vaccine. This specimen consisted of CD4+ T cells sorted from PBMCs, obtained roughly 5 days after the first yellow fever vaccination. The chain joins TRBV19 to TRBJ1-2, with 7 positions matching TRBD1. In nucleotides, the CDR3 is TGTGCCAGTAGCCGGGACAGTGGCGTTTATGGCTACACCTTC. Translation: CASSRDSGVYGYTF. Looking up the rest from reference TRBV19 and TRBJ1-2 gives the full variable domain: DGGITQSPKYLFRKEGQNVTLSCEQNLNHDAMYWYRQDPGQGLRLIYYSQIVNDFQKGDIAEGYSVSREKKESFPLTVTSAQKNPTAFYLCASSRDSGVYGYTFGSGTRLTVV.